The sequence of this T cell receptor beta chain was determined in a study of blood T cell repertoires in COVID-19. Germline V gene sequence: CDR1 SNHLY, CDR2 FYNNEI. Trimming took 9 bases from V and 2 from J, leaving 17 bases between them. CDR3 length: 15 residues. Authors' analysis steps: By means of reference gene primer amplification, nucleated cell counts were estimated. Clones were sequenced by immunoSEQ multiplex PCR, and TCRdb holds only the in-frame ones, with some missing. V and J calls and clone size are copied from that table; D and trimming were computed from the DNA. The sample has around 64,000 clones; 70% to 90% are singletons.

This chain connects TRBV2 to TRBJ2-1; TRBD2 is a possible D gene (5 bases). Sequencing was performed on peripheral blood. The receptor was derived from a man aged 45 to 65 with active COVID-19. CDR3 in amino acids: CASGREGTTYNEQFF. CDR3 sequence (DNA): TGTGCCAGTGGCCGGGAAGGCACGACCTACAATGAGCAGTTCTTC.